Presented here are 27 T cell receptor beta chains from one specimen sequenced in a study of blood T cells in healthy people across ages (dated by TCRdb to about 2015). The library was prepared using 5' RACE. Sequencing used an Illumina HiSeq 2500. A second about 7 to 11 cycle PCR used a sample-barcoded 5' primer and a J-beta primer mix. Clones were called with MiXCR by TCRdb after fastp trimmed the public reads at Q25, and only in-frame beta chains were retained. Entries are consolidated by CDR3 protein sequence, retaining the most common genes and DNA. This sample comprises around 320,000 distinct CDR3 sequences, roughly a quarter of them detected only once. Of the sample, approximately 28% is held by the ten largest clones. The sample comprised blood. These receptors came from a woman aged 65 to 85 in good health.

The sample holds a few counts of this clonotype. This chain uses TRBV28 with TRBJ2-5; D gene unclear. Looked up from germline, CDR1 is MDHEN and CDR2 is SYDVKM. Between the trimmed V and J ends, which lost 8 bases and 0 bases, there was a span of 7 bases. This CDR3 has 12 residues. The CDR3, as DNA: TGTGCCAGCCACCGAAACCAAGAGACCCAGTACTTC. Protein sequence: CASHRNQETQYF. Using reference TRBV28 and TRBJ2-5 for the parts outside the CDR3, the full variable domain is DVKVTQSSRYLVKRTGEKVFLECVQDMDHENMFWYRQDPGLGLRLIYFSYDVKMKEKGDIPEGYSVSREKKERFSLILESASTNQTSMYLCASHRNQETQYFGPGTRLLVL.

This clonotype has only a few counts. The chain is built from TRBV7-2 and TRBJ2-3; TRBD1 matches at 10 bases. Trimming at V came to 4 bases and at J to 11 bases, leaving 9 bases not matched to a gene. The CDR3 is made up of 14 amino acids. Germline lookup yields CDR1 SGHTA and CDR2 FQGNSA. Here the CDR3 DNA reads TGTGCCAGCAGCTCCGGGACAGGGGCTGCGGGGCAGTATTTT. Its protein is CASSSGTGAAGQYF.

This clonotype was seen more than once but under ten times. The CDR3 loop is CASSPFQGGTDTQYF. The DNA for the CDR3 is TGTGCCAGCTCACCATTCCAGGGAGGGACAGATACGCAGTATTTT. The rearrangement links TRBV18 to TRBJ2-3; 7 bases agree with TRBD2. There are 15 residues in the CDR3. Germline CDR1 is KGHSH and CDR2 is LQKENI. V gave up 2 bases and J gave up 3 bases; unmatched junction bases: 5. Together with reference TRBV18 and TRBJ2-3, the CDR3 gives the full variable domain: NAGVMQNPRHLVRRRGQEARLRCSPMKGHSHVYWYRQLPEEGLKFMVYLQKENIIDESGMPKERFSAEFPKEGPSILRIQQVVRGDSAAYFCASSPFQGGTDTQYFGPGTRLTVL.

The V gene is TRBV20-1, the J gene TRBJ1-5; D remains unclear. Trimming cost V 0 bases and J 7 bases, with 10 bases left between them. The germline V gene has CDR1 DFQATT and CDR2 SNEGSKA (reference sequence). The CDR3 runs 13 residues. As DNA, the CDR3 is TGCAGTGCTAGAGAGAGATCTGGCCAGCCCCAGCATTTT. Amino acids: CSARERSGQPQHF.

The rearrangement uses TRBV7-6 and TRBJ2-3, with 7 bases fitting TRBD2. The CDR3 totals 15 residues. The V gene end was trimmed by 2 bases and the J gene end by 3 bases; junction bases not matched to a gene: 5. In germline, CDR1 is SGHVS, CDR2 FNYEAQ. The CDR3 loop is CASSLREGATDTQYF. In nucleotides, the CDR3 is TGTGCCAGCAGCTTAAGGGAGGGTGCGACAGATACGCAGTATTTT.

The chain couples TRBV24-1 to TRBJ2-5, with 8 nucleotides matching TRBD2. V was clipped by 4 bases and J by 4 bases; unmatched bases: 7. CDR3 size: 15 residues. Germline V lookup: CDR1 KGHDR, CDR2 SFDVKD. In DNA form, the CDR3 reads TGTGCCACCAGTGACCCAGCGGGAGATTTAGAGACCCAGTACTTC. Its protein is CATSDPAGDLETQYF.

This clonotype was seen a handful of times. This rearrangement joins TRBV28 to TRBJ2-2; D ambiguous. The CDR3 has 15 residues. Germline-derived CDR1 and CDR2 are MDHEN and SYDVKM. V was trimmed by 3 bases and J by 2 bases, leaving 10 bases between them. CDR3 sequence reads: CASSLFTDNTGELFF. The CDR3 nucleotides are TGTGCCAGCAGTTTGTTTACAGACAACACCGGGGAGCTGTTTTTT.

V usage is TRBV15 and J usage is TRBJ1-5; D might be TRBD1 (5 bases). CDR3 length: 15 residues. Germline CDR1 reads LNHNV; CDR2 reads YYDKDF (reference sequence). The germline V and J ends were trimmed by 3 bases and 3 bases, with 12 bases remaining between them. The CDR3 loop is CATSSRDGDNQPQHF. CDR3 nucleotide sequence: TGTGCCACCAGCAGCCGGGACGGAGACAATCAGCCCCAGCATTTT.

This clonotype has more than one count but fewer than ten. V is TRBV7-2 and J is TRBJ2-5; 11 nucleotides align to TRBD2. CDR3 length: 15 amino acids. Germline loops: CDR1 SGHTA, CDR2 FQGNSA. The V segment lost 2 bases and the J segment 4 bases; nucleotides outside the gene matches: 3. The DNA of the CDR3 is TGTGCCAGCAGCTTACTAGCGGGAGGTGGAGAGACCCAGTACTTC. As protein: CASSLLAGGGETQYF.

This sequence joins TRBV5-1 and TRBJ2-1; D not resolved. Trimming removed 0 bases from V and 0 bases from J, with 7 bases in between. Germline V gene lookup returns CDR1 SGHRS and CDR2 YFSETQ. This CDR3 contains 15 residues. The CDR3 region is CASSLEQSSYNEQFF. The CDR3 DNA reads TGCGCCAGCAGCTTGGAACAAAGCTCCTACAATGAGCAGTTCTTC. Together with reference TRBV5-1 and TRBJ2-1, the CDR3 gives the full variable domain: KAGVTQTPRYLIKTRGQQVTLSCSPISGHRSVSWYQQTPGQGLQFLFEYFSETQRNKGNFPGRFSGRQFSNSRSEMNVSTLELGDSALYLCASSLEQSSYNEQFFGPGTRLTVL.

This clonotype was seen many times. The rearrangement joins TRBV29-1 to TRBJ2-1; D not resolved. Germline loops: CDR1 SQVTM, CDR2 ANQGSEA. The V gene lost 3 bases and the J gene lost 5 bases, with 8 bases spanning the gap. The CDR3 totals 12 residues. The CDR3 spells CSVDLLDNEQFF. The CDR3 DNA sequence: TGCAGCGTTGATCTTCTCGACAATGAGCAGTTCTTC.

This clonotype was counted only a few times. The V gene is TRBV20-1, the J gene TRBJ1-2; tentative D call: TRBD1 (6 bases). Trimming took 6 bases from V and 8 from J, leaving 19 bases between them. Germline V CDR1 and CDR2: DFQATT, SNEGSKA (reference sequence). This CDR3 spans 13 amino acids. The CDR3 coding sequence is TGCAGTGCACCTCCTACAGGGACCGAGGGCTACACCTTC. Its translation: CSAPPTGTEGYTF.

This clonotype came up a few times. Germline and junction disagree at one end, which may indicate a read error. The chain is built from TRBV11-1 and TRBJ2-7; TRBD2 aligns across 9 bases. This CDR3 has 14 residues. The V gene's germline CDR1 is SGHAT and CDR2 FQDESV (reference sequence). CDR3 loop: CAGSFSGSSYEQYF. CDR3 in DNA: TGTGCCGGCAGCTTTAGCGGGAGTTCCTACGAGCAGTACTTC.

J is TRBJ2-2 and V is TRBV15; D gene uncertain. CDR3 size: 14 residues. The ends were cut back, 5 bases at V and 3 bases at J, with 10 bases in the middle. Per the germline V gene, CDR1 is LNHNV and CDR2 is YYDKDF (reference sequence). CDR3 DNA: TGTGCCACCAGCTTCGGACGGGACACCGGGGAGCTGTTTTTT. Its protein is CATSFGRDTGELFF.

The chain has TRBV28 and TRBJ2-7, with D perhaps matching TRBD1 (6 bases). Germline values: CDR1 MDHEN, CDR2 SYDVKM. This CDR3 comprises 14 residues. Trimming shortened V by 4 bases and J by 2 bases, and 12 bases separated the two germline ends. CDR3 protein: CASSSPGQAYEQYF. CDR3 in DNA: TGTGCCAGCAGTTCCCCGGGACAAGCCTACGAGCAGTACTTC. Full variable domain (remainder filled in from reference TRBV28 and TRBJ2-7): DVKVTQSSRYLVKRTGEKVFLECVQDMDHENMFWYRQDPGLGLRLIYFSYDVKMKEKGDIPEGYSVSREKKERFSLILESASTNQTSMYLCASSSPGQAYEQYFGPGTRLTVT.

The chain carries TRBV7-9 and TRBJ2-3; the D gene is possibly TRBD2 (5 bases). The V end was cut by 5 bases, the J end by 0 bases, with 15 bases between. Germline lookup yields CDR1 SEHNR and CDR2 FQNEAQ (reference sequence). The CDR3 extends over 16 amino acids. CDR3 nucleotides: TGTGCCAGCAGCCACATAGCGTTTACTAGCACAGATACGCAGTATTTT. Amino acids: CASSHIAFTSTDTQYF. The full variable domain, in which reference TRBV7-9 and TRBJ2-3 provide the parts outside the CDR3, is DTGVSQNPRHKITKRGQNVTFRCDPISEHNRLYWYRQTLGQGPEFLTYFQNEAQLEKSRLLSDRFSAERPKGSFSTLEIQRTEQGDSAMYLCASSHIAFTSTDTQYFGPGTRLTVL.

A few counts support this clonotype. V usage is TRBV7-2 and J usage is TRBJ2-5; 9 bases match TRBD2. Germline CDR1 and CDR2: SGHTA and FQGNSA. V shed 3 bases, J shed 5 bases, and the junction held 4 bases outside the gene matches. This CDR3 is 14 amino acids long. CDR3 residues: CASSFLTSGETQYF. CDR3 bases: TGTGCCAGCAGCTTTCTAACTAGCGGGGAGACCCAGTACTTC.

The chain combines TRBV7-9 with TRBJ2-4; no definite D call. Trimming took off 1 base at V and 1 base at J, with 11 bases between the two ends. The CDR3 contains 16 residues. Germline lookup yields CDR1 SEHNR and CDR2 FQNEAQ (reference sequence). In nucleotides, the CDR3 is TGTGCCAGCAGCTTAGGAGCCGCGTTCGCCAAAAACATTCAGTACTTC. Protein product: CASSLGAAFAKNIQYF.

This clonotype was seen a handful of times. The V and J genes are TRBV7-8 and TRBJ2-7, with 7 bases matching TRBD1. Trimming cost V 5 bases and J 5 bases; bases outside gene matches: 15. This CDR3 spans 16 amino acids. Germline V gives CDR1 SGHVS, CDR2 FQNEAQ. CDR3 loop: CASSRNSRGKGDEQYF. In nucleotides, the CDR3 is TGTGCCAGCAGCAGAAATTCCAGGGGGAAGGGTGACGAGCAGTACTTC.

The chain uses TRBV7-2 and TRBJ2-1, with TRBD2 identical over 10 bases. The V segment lost 3 bases and the J segment 0 bases; nucleotides outside the gene matches: 8. The CDR3 spans 18 residues. Germline CDR1 is SGHTA and CDR2 is FQGNSA. The CDR3 DNA reads as TGTGCCAGCAGCTTTATACCTAGCGGGAGATCCTCCTACAATGAGCAGTTCTTC. Translation: CASSFIPSGRSSYNEQFF.

The chain has TRBV29-1 and TRBJ2-5, with 11 positions matching TRBD2. Germline assignment: CDR1 SQVTM and CDR2 ANQGSEA. With 5 bases clipped from V and 5 bases from J, the junction kept 4 bases outside the gene matches. The CDR3 length is 13 residues. In DNA, the CDR3 is TGCAGCGTTCGGGCTAGCGGGGGGGAGACCCAGTACTTC. This codes for CSVRASGGETQYF.

The chain has TRBV20-1 and TRBJ1-1; 8 bases are shared with TRBD1. Trimming cost V 1 base and J 4 bases; bases outside gene matches: 5. Germline-derived CDR1 and CDR2 are DFQATT and SNEGSKA (reference sequence). The CDR3 extends over 14 amino acids. The chain's CDR3 is CSARAPDRGTEAFF. CDR3 DNA: TGCAGTGCTAGAGCCCCCGACAGGGGCACTGAAGCTTTCTTT.

Concerning this clonotype itself: With a much larger clone just one base away, this may be a read error. The chain combines TRBV28 with TRBJ1-6, with TRBD1 identical over 12 bases. The germline V gene has CDR1 MDHEN and CDR2 SYDVKM. The CDR3 has 15 residues. V shed 6 bases, J shed 8 bases, and the junction held 5 bases outside the gene matches. The CDR3 loop is CASRPGQGAHSPLHF. The CDR3 coding sequence is TGTGCCAGCAGGCCGGGACAGGGGGCTCATTCACCCCTCCACTTT.

This sequence joins TRBV5-6 and TRBJ2-4, with D perhaps TRBD2 (6 bases). The CDR3 covers 19 residues. Trimming took 2 bases from V and 4 from J, leaving 25 bases between them. CDR1 and CDR2 (germline): SGHDT, YYEEEE. The CDR3 sequence is CASSLVAGGSKWTKNIQYF. The CDR3 DNA reads as TGTGCCAGCAGCTTAGTTGCAGGAGGGAGTAAGTGGACTAAAAACATTCAGTACTTC.

The chain combines TRBV12-3 or TRBV12-4 with TRBJ1-1; tentatively, D is TRBD1 (5 bases). Trimming took off 7 bases at V and 9 bases at J, with 15 bases between the two ends. This CDR3 has 12 amino acids. For the CDR3, the DNA is TGTGCCAGCACCAACCTTTGGGGACAAGCTTTCTTT. Translated: CASTNLWGQAFF.

The table lists this clonotype with a few counts. The chain carries TRBV24-1 and TRBJ2-2, with a tentative D call TRBD2 (6 bases). Germline V CDR1 and CDR2: KGHDR, SFDVKD. The CDR3 has 15 amino acids. V lost 3 bases, J lost 2 bases, and 9 bases lay in between. In nucleotides, the CDR3 is TGTGCCACCAGTGATGTCGGGAGCAACACCGGGGAGCTGTTTTTT. Translated, it gives CATSDVGSNTGELFF.

This clonotype was recorded at least ten times. This sequence joins TRBV29-1 and TRBJ1-1; TRBD1 aligns across 7 bases. The trim removed 6 bases at V and 1 base at J, leaving 11 bases unmatched. The germline CDR1 and CDR2 sequences are SQVTM and ANQGSEA. CDR3 length equals 15 residues. CDR3 amino acids: CSVPSPRGANTEAFF. CDR3 sequence (DNA): TGCAGCGTCCCCAGCCCCAGGGGGGCGAACACTGAAGCTTTCTTT.